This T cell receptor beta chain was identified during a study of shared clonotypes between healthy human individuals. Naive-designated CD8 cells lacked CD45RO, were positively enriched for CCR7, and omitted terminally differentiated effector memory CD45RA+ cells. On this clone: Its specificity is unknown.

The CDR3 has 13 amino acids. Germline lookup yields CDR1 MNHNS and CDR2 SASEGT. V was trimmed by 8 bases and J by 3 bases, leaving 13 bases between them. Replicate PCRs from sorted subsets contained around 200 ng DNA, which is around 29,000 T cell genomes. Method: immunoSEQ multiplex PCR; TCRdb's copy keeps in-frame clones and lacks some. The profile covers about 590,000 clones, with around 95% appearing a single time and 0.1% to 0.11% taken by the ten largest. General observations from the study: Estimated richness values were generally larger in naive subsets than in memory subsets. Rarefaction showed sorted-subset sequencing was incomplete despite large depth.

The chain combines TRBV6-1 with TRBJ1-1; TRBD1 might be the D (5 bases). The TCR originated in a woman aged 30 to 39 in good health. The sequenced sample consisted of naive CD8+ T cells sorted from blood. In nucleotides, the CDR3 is TGTGCCAGCGGGGCTACAGCGTACACTGAAGCTTTCTTT. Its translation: CASGATAYTEAFF.